Sequencing of this TCR beta chain was carried out in a study of T cell repertoires in cytomegalovirus infection. Study background: It was recently identified HLA-C-restricted and well-studied HLA-B-restricted CMV epitopes that the study used. Findings and limits, study-wide: Totalled public TCR beta family frequency picked out people who carried CMV plus the relevant HLA.

There are 14 residues in the CDR3. Germline V gene sequence: CDR1 SEHNR, CDR2 FQNEAQ (reference sequence). The germline V and J ends were trimmed by 4 bases and 4 bases, with 14 bases remaining between them. About this clonotype itself: Its matching antigen is unknown.

MiXCR was run by TCRdb on the reads, yielding one entry per CDR3 protein. The sample holds tens of thousands of distinct CDR3 sequences, roughly 20% seen once. Sample: CD8+ T cells from cultured PBMCs, taken from culture after CMV antigen stimulation. The TCR originated in a human donor in good health (CMV status not recorded). Some clones in this sample may be carry-over from other donors' samples. V usage is TRBV7-9 and J usage is TRBJ2-7, with a possible D match to TRBD1 (5 bases). CDR3 DNA sequence: TGTGCCAGCAGCTCCAGCCAGGGATCGTACGAGCAGTACTTC. Translation: CASSSSQGSYEQYF.